This T cell receptor (beta chain) derives from a study of T cell repertoires in cytomegalovirus infection. On the study more broadly: CMV infection together with matching HLA type was indicated by public TCR beta signatures.

Germline lookup yields CDR1 DFQATT and CDR2 SNEGSKA (reference sequence). V lost 5 bases to trimming and J lost 3 bases, with 13 bases between them. This CDR3 comprises 14 residues. MiXCR, applied by TCRdb to the reads, yields one record per CDR3 protein. The sample comprises some 920,000 distinct CDR3 sequences, approximately 31% of which are singletons, and roughly an eighth rests with the top ten. As to this clonotype: As yet, its antigen is unknown.

Findings and caveats of the study: The ex vivo response showed dominance by HLA-C-restricted CMV-specific TCR beta clonotypes.

This specimen consisted of cultured CD8+ T cells from PBMCs, obtained from culture after CMV antigen stimulation. J is TRBJ1-4 and V is TRBV20-1; D remains unclear. The origin of this receptor is a human donor in good health (CMV status not recorded). Some clones in this sample may be carry-over from other donors' samples. CDR3 sequence reads: CSAEEREANEKLFF. The CDR3 nucleotides read TGCAGTGCTGAAGAGCGGGAGGCTAATGAAAAACTGTTTTTT.